One TCR beta chain is described in this entry. Its antigen is as yet unknown. This sample was included in a study of human versus mouse CDR3 diversity and MHC coevolution. Whole-study findings and limits: Human T cells were selected on six MHC II alleles.

Method: immunoSEQ multiplex PCR; TCRdb's copy keeps in-frame clones and lacks some. This sample has more than 55,000 clones, with just under 95% found just once. Sorting isolated naive CD4 T cells lacking CD45RO and expressing CD62L. Germline V gene lookup returns CDR1 SGHNT and CDR2 YYREEE (reference sequence). The trim removed 3 bases at V and 2 bases at J, leaving 11 bases unmatched. This CDR3 is built from 16 residues. The TCR was taken from a person in their sixties or seventies in good health. The sequenced material came from naive CD4+ T cells from blood. Sample subset: CD45RO-negative CD62L-positive naive CD4 T cells. This chain connects TRBV5-4 to TRBJ2-7; 7 nucleotides match TRBD1. Written as DNA, the CDR3 is TGTGCCAGCAGCTCGGGGCCCGGGACAGACCCCTACGAGCAGTACTTC. Encoded protein: CASSSGPGTDPYEQYF.